This TCR beta chain was recorded in a study of vaccination effects on CD4 cells after COVID-19. Germline V CDR1 and CDR2: LNHNV, YYDKDF (reference sequence). CDR3 length: 14 residues. Trimming shortened V by 3 bases and J by 2 bases, and 11 bases separated the two germline ends. An approximately ten-day culture period preceded the isolation of CD4+ T cells. Vaccine recipients lacked prior SARS-CoV-2 infection and had negative nucleocapsid antibodies. Measured with immunoSEQ multiplex PCR; TCRdb has only the in-frame clones, and not every one. The data hold tens of thousands of clones, with around 70% observed a single time. For this clone: What it binds is not known.

The J gene is TRBJ2-7, the V gene TRBV15, with D unclear. The clonotype comes from a human donor who received a COVID-19 vaccine. The material was CD4+ T cells from PBMCs cultured without peptide, obtained before COVID-19 vaccination. The CDR3 coding sequence is TGTGCCACCAGCAGTCGCAGGAACCCCTACGAGCAGTACTTC. Translated: CATSSRRNPYEQYF.